This TCR beta chain was recorded in a study of cytomegalovirus exposure and HLA in healthy donors. The wider study: The approximately 120 validation repertoires were reported in a later analysis to have been generated on the same platform as the roughly 720 first-cohort repertoires.

The protocol was immunoSEQ multiplex PCR, while the TCRdb copy is restricted to in-frame clones and leaves out a portion. The sample lists under 200,000 clones, nearly 90% occurring once. Study conclusions and caveats: Reportedly, cytomegalovirus status was diagnosed with high sensitivity and specificity. TCR clusters originating in the first cohort tended to co-occur in the roughly 130 validation repertoires, according to a later analysis.

The ends were cut back, 1 base at V and 1 base at J, with 16 bases in the middle. CDR1 and CDR2 from the germline V gene are MDHEN and SYDVKM. CDR3 length: 17 residues. In regard to this clone: Its target is unknown.

This clonotype originated in a man aged 18 to 30 in good health and CMV-seropositive. The chain recombines TRBV28 with TRBJ1-1; TRBD1 is a possible D gene (6 bases). Sequencing input: PBMCs. As DNA, the CDR3 is TGTGCCAGCAGTTTATACGGCAGGGGTCAGCGGAACACTGAAGCTTTCTTT. It codes for CASSLYGRGQRNTEAFF. Complete variable domain (other parts from reference TRBV28 and TRBJ1-1): DVKVTQSSRYLVKRTGEKVFLECVQDMDHENMFWYRQDPGLGLRLIYFSYDVKMKEKGDIPEGYSVSREKKERFSLILESASTNQTSMYLCASSLYGRGQRNTEAFFGQGTRLTVV.